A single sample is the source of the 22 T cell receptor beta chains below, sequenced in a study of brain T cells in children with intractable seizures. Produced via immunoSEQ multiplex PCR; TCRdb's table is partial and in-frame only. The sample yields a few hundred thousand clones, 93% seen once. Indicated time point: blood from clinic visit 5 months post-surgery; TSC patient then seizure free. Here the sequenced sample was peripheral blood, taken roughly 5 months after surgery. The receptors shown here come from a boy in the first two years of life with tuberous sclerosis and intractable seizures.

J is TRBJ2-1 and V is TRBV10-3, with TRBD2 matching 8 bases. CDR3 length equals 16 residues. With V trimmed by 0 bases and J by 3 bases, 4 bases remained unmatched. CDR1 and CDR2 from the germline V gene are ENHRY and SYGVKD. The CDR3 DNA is TGTGCCATCAGTGAGTCGGAGCGGGAGTTCTACAATGAGCAGTTCTTC. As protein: CAISESEREFYNEQFF.

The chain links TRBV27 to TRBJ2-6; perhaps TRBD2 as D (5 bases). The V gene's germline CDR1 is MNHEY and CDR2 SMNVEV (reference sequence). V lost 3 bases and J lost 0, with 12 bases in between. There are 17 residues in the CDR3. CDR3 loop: CASSFGLKSSGANVLTF. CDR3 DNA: TGTGCCAGCAGTTTTGGACTGAAGAGCTCTGGGGCCAACGTCCTGACTTTC.

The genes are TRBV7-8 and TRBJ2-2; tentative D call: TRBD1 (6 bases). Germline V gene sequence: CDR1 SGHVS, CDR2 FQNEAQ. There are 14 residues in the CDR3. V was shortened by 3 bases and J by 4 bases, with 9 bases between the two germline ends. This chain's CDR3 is CASSFRGFTGELFF. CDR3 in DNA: TGTGCCAGCAGCTTTAGGGGGTTCACCGGGGAGCTGTTTTTT.

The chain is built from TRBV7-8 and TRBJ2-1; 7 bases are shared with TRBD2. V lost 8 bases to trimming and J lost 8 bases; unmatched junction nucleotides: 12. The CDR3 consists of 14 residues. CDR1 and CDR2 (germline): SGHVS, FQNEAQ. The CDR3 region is CASRLAGARDEQFF. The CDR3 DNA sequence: TGTGCCAGCCGTCTGGCGGGAGCCCGGGATGAGCAGTTCTTC.

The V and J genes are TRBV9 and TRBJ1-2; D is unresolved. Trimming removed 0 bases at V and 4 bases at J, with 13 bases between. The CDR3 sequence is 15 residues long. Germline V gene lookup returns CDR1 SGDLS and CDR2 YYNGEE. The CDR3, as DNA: TGTGCCAGCAGCGTAGGTACGGGCCGGGGCTATGGCTACACCTTC. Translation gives CASSVGTGRGYGYTF.

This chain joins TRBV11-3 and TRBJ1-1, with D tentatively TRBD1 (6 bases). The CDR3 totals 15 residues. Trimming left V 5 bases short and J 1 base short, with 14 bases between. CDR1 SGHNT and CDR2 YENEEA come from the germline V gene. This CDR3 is CASSDSLRGNTEAFF. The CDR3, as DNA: TGTGCCAGCAGCGACAGTCTCAGGGGGAACACTGAAGCTTTCTTT. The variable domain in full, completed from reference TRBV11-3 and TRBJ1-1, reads EAGVVQSPRYKIIEKKQPVAFWCNPISGHNTLYWYLQNLGQGPELLIRYENEEAVDDSQLPKDRFSAERLKGVDSTLKIQPAELGDSAVYLCASSDSLRGNTEAFFGQGTRLTVV.

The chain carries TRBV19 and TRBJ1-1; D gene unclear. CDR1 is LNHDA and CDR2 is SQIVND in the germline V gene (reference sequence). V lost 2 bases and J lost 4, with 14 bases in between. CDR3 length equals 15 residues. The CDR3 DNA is TGTGCCAGTAGTATAACGGCCTCCTGGGGCACTGAAGCTTTCTTT. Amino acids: CASSITASWGTEAFF.

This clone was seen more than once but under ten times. The CDR3 here is CASNPSGTPSSYNSPLHF. CDR3 DNA sequence: TGTGCCAGCAACCCCTCCGGGACACCGAGCTCCTATAATTCACCCCTCCACTTT. The chain joins TRBV6-4 to TRBJ1-6; the D gene is possibly TRBD1 (6 bases). Germline lookup yields CDR1 MRHNA and CDR2 SNTAGT. Trimming removed 7 bases at V and 0 bases at J, with 19 bases between. The CDR3 runs to 18 residues.

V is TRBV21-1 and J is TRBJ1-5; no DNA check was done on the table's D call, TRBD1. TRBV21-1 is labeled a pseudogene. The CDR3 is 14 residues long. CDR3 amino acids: CASSKGGTDQPQHF. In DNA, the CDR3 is TGTGCCAGCAGCAAAGGAGGGACAGATCAGCCCCAGCATTTT.

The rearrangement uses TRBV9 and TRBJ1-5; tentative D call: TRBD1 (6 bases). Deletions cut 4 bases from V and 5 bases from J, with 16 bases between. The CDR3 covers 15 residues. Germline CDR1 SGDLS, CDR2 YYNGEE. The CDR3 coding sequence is TGTGCCAGCAGCCCCCAAGGGGGAGATGATCAGCCCCAGCATTTT. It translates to CASSPQGGDDQPQHF.

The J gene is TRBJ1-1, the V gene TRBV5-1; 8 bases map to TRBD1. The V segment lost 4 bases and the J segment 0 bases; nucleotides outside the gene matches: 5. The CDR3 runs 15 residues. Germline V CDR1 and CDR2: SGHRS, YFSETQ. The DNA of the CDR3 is TGCGCCAGCAGCGGAGGCAGGGGGCTGAACACTGAAGCTTTCTTT. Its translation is CASSGGRGLNTEAFF.

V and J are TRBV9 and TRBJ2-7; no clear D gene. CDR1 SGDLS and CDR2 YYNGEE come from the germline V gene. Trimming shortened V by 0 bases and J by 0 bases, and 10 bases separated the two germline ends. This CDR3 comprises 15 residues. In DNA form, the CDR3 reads TGTGCCAGCAGCGTAGATACCGTGGCCTCCTACGAGCAGTACTTC. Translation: CASSVDTVASYEQYF.

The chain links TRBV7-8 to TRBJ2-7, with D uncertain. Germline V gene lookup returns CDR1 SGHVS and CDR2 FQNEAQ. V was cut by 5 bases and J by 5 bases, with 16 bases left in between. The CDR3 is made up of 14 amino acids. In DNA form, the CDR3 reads TGTGCCAGCAGCCCCCAACCTGAATCGGACGAGCAGTACTTC. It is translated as CASSPQPESDEQYF.

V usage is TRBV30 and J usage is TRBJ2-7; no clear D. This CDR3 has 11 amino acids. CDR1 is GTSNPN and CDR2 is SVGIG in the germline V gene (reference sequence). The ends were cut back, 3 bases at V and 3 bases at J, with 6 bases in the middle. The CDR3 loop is CAWRGIYEQYF. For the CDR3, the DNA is TGTGCCTGGAGGGGAATCTACGAGCAGTACTTC.

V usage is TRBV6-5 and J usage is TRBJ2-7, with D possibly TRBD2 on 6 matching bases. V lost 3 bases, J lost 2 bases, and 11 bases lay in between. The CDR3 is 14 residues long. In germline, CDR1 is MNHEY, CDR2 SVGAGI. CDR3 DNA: TGTGCCAGCAGTTATGGCGGGGCTCCCTACGAGCAGTACTTC. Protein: CASSYGGAPYEQYF.

The CDR3 region is CASSIGRDLTYEQYF. CDR3 in DNA: TGTGCCAGTAGTATAGGGCGGGACCTCACCTACGAGCAGTACTTC. The chain links TRBV19 to TRBJ2-7; TRBD2 is a possible D gene (6 bases). V was trimmed by 1 base and J by 2 bases, leaving 12 bases between them. The CDR3 runs 15 residues. The germline V gene encodes CDR1 LNHDA and CDR2 SQIVND (reference sequence).

The CDR3 reads CAIKQASTDTQYF. CDR3 DNA: TGTGCCATTAAGCAGGCTAGCACAGATACGCAGTATTTT. J is TRBJ2-3 and V is TRBV10-3; D uncertain. This CDR3 is 13 amino acids long. V was shortened by 9 bases and J by 0 bases, with 10 bases between the two germline ends. Germline V gene sequence: CDR1 ENHRY, CDR2 SYGVKD.

CDR3 region: CASSQDTGRVNTEAFF. The DNA for the CDR3 is TGTGCCAGCAGCCAAGATACAGGGAGGGTCAACACTGAAGCTTTCTTT. The chain carries TRBV4-2 and TRBJ1-1; D might be TRBD1 (6 bases). The CDR3 consists of 16 residues. Germline assignment: CDR1 LGHNA and CDR2 YNFKEQ. Trimming stripped 0 bases from V and 2 bases from J, with 13 bases between.

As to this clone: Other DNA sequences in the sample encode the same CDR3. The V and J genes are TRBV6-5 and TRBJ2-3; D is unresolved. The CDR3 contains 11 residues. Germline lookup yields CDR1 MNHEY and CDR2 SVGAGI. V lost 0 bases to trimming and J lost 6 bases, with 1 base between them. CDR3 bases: TGTGCCAGCAGTTACTCCGATACGCAGTATTTT. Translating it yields CASSYSDTQYF.

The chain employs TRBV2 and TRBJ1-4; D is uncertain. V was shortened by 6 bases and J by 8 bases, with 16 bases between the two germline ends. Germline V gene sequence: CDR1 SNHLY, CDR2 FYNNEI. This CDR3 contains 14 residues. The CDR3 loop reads CASRGGFFSEKLFF. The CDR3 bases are TGTGCCAGCAGAGGAGGTTTCTTCTCCGAAAAACTGTTTTTT.

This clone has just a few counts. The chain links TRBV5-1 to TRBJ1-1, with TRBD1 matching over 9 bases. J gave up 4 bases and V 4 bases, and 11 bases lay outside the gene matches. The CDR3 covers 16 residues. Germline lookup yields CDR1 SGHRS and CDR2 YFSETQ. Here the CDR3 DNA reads TGCGCCAGCAGCCCACGGACAGGGGTGGGTGGCACTGAAGCTTTCTTT. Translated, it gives CASSPRTGVGGTEAFF.

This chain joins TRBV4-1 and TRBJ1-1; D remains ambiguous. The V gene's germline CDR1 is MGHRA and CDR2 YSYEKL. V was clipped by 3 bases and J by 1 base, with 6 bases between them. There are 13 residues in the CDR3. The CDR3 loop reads CASSQPKNTEAFF. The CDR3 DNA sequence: TGCGCCAGCAGCCAGCCCAAGAACACTGAAGCTTTCTTT.